These T cell receptor beta chains were read from a single sample in a study of blood T cell repertoires in COVID-19. The protocol was immunoSEQ multiplex PCR, while the TCRdb copy is restricted to in-frame clones and leaves out a portion. The profile shows 95,000 to 120,000 clones, approximately 80% of them singletons. The sequenced material came from peripheral blood. The receptors originated from a woman in her 70s with acute or convalescent COVID-19. CDR3s include the opening cysteine and the closing phenylalanine or tryptophan. The D gene is left open where the match is weak. Part of the rows lack a size; the others show once, few, many or a class for expanded clones.

len	d_gene	v_gene	j_gene	abundance	CDR3aa	CDR3nt
14	TRBD1	TRBV28	TRBJ1-2	.	CASSLTGLLHGYTF	TGTGCCAGCAGCCTGACAGGGTTGCTGCATGGCTACACCTTC
14	.	TRBV7-2	TRBJ1-2	.	CASTLGGRSYGYTF	TGTGCCAGCACCTTAGGGGGGCGAAGCTATGGCTACACCTTC
18	TRBD1	TRBV6-4	TRBJ1-5	.	CASSDSSPQGEKNQPQHF	TGTGCCAGCAGTGACTCATCCCCACAGGGGGAGAAGAATCAGCCCCAGCATTTT
16	.	TRBV5-1	TRBJ1-4	many	CASSLGTLTTNEKLFF	TGCGCCAGCAGCTTGGGGACTTTGACGACTAATGAAAAACTGTTTTTT
16	TRBD1	TRBV5-1	TRBJ1-5	.	CASSLAPTGGNQPQHF	TGCGCCAGCAGCTTGGCCCCGACAGGGGGCAATCAGCCCCAGCATTTT
14	TRBD1	TRBV18	TRBJ1-1	.	CASRQGAGNTEAFF	TGTGCCAGCCGACAGGGGGCAGGGAACACTGAAGCTTTCTTT
17	.	TRBV6-4	TRBJ1-4	.	CASSESERGVTNEKLFF	TGTGCCAGCAGTGAGTCTGAAAGGGGCGTTACTAATGAAAAACTGTTTTTT
16	TRBD2	TRBV5-6	TRBJ2-3	.	CASSLGSGRAADTQYF	TGTGCCAGCAGCTTGGGGAGCGGGAGGGCGGCAGATACGCAGTATTTT
14	TRBD1	TRBV5-1	TRBJ1-1	.	CASSWGQLNTEAFF	TGCGCCAGCAGCTGGGGACAGCTGAACACTGAAGCTTTCTTT
16	TRBD2	TRBV7-3	TRBJ2-7	.	CASSTNAGVNTGEQYF	TGTGCCAGCAGCACAAACGCGGGGGTAAATACGGGCGAGCAGTACTTC
17	TRBD1	TRBV5-3	TRBJ1-5	.	CARKLGIVGGGYQPQHF	TGTGCCAGAAAGCTTGGTATCGTAGGGGGCGGGTATCAGCCCCAGCATTTT
13	.	TRBV3-1/TRBV3-2	TRBJ1-6	once	CASTEGGISPLHF	TGTGCCAGCACCGAAGGGGGAATCTCACCCCTCCACTTT
12	.	TRBV28	TRBJ1-4	.	CASISPNEKLFF	TGTGCCAGCATTAGTCCGAATGAAAAACTGTTTTTT
13	.	TRBV9	TRBJ2-1	.	CASSRGGGNEQFF	TGTGCCAGCAGCAGGGGGGGAGGCAATGAGCAGTTCTTC
15	TRBD1	TRBV28	TRBJ2-1	.	CASSYDRVPNNEQFF	TGTGCCAGCAGCTACGACAGGGTTCCCAACAATGAGCAGTTCTTC
15	TRBD1	TRBV6-2/TRBV6-3	TRBJ2-2	.	CASSYPGQGAGELFF	TGTGCCAGCAGTTACCCGGGACAGGGGGCCGGGGAGCTGTTTTTT
16	TRBD1	TRBV6-5	TRBJ1-1	few	CASSYSAGGTDTEAFF	TGTGCCAGCAGTTACTCAGCAGGGGGCACGGACACTGAAGCTTTCTTT
15	TRBD1	TRBV9	TRBJ1-3	few	CASSNRGRSGNTIYF	TGTGCCAGCAGCAACAGGGGGCGGTCGGGAAACACCATATATTTT
14	.	TRBV13	TRBJ2-5	.	CASSFWRRGETQYF	TGTGCCAGCAGCTTCTGGAGACGGGGGGAGACCCAGTACTTC
13	TRBD2	TRBV27	TRBJ2-1	.	CASSQAGDNEQFF	TGTGCCAGCAGCCAAGCGGGGGACAATGAGCAGTTCTTC
16	TRBD1	TRBV5-1	TRBJ2-3	.	CASRSGQGGGTDTQYF	TGCGCCAGCAGGAGCGGACAGGGTGGGGGCACAGATACGCAGTATTTT
14	TRBD1	TRBV19	TRBJ2-1	.	CASRRDRTYNEQFF	TGTGCCAGTAGGCGGGACAGGACATACAATGAGCAGTTCTTC
14	TRBD2	TRBV6-5	TRBJ2-1	.	CASGGRGNYNEQFF	TGTGCCAGCGGCGGGCGGGGGAACTACAATGAGCAGTTCTTC
18	.	TRBV4-3	TRBJ2-3	.	CASSSGERGGGQTDTQYF	TGCGCCAGCAGCAGTGGTGAGAGAGGGGGGGGCCAAACAGATACGCAGTATTTT
13	TRBD1	TRBV16	TRBJ1-2	few	CASSLQGRNGYTF	TGTGCCAGCAGCCTACAGGGGAGGAATGGCTACACCTTC
15	.	TRBV23-1	TRBJ1-3	.	CASIRRADSGNTIYF	TGCGCCAGCATTCGGAGGGCAGACTCTGGAAACACCATATATTTT
17	TRBD1	TRBV28	TRBJ1-4	few	CASTRQGSRGPGEKLFF	TGTGCCAGCACCCGACAGGGTTCTCGTGGCCCGGGTGAAAAACTGTTTTTT
13	.	TRBV5-1	TRBJ2-2	few	CASSLTYTGELFF	TGCGCCAGCAGCTTGACTTACACCGGGGAGCTGTTTTTT
15	TRBD1	TRBV4-1	TRBJ1-5	.	CASSQSGTGDQPQHF	TGCGCCAGCAGCCAGTCCGGGACAGGGGATCAGCCCCAGCATTTT
16	.	TRBV14	TRBJ2-1	.	CASSQLGTGLNNEQFF	TGTGCCAGCAGCCAGCTGGGGACTGGATTAAACAATGAGCAGTTCTTC
13	.	TRBV4-2	TRBJ1-1	.	CASSQDFGTEAFF	TGTGCCAGCAGCCAAGACTTCGGGACAGAAGCTTTCTTT
16	TRBD2	TRBV5-1	TRBJ2-2	.	CASSLAPSGSTGELFF	TGCGCCAGCAGCTTGGCCCCTAGCGGGTCCACCGGGGAGCTGTTTTTT
15	TRBD2	TRBV5-1	TRBJ2-5	.	CASSPPLAGQETQYF	TGCGCCAGCAGTCCACCCTTAGCGGGGCAGGAGACCCAGTACTTC
12	.	TRBV19	TRBJ1-2	.	CASSVQRDGYTF	TGTGCCAGTAGTGTCCAGAGGGATGGCTACACCTTC
15	.	TRBV15	TRBJ2-3	.	CATSRDPGTTDTQYF	TGTGCCACCAGCAGAGATCCAGGAACCACAGATACGCAGTATTTT
14	TRBD2	TRBV19	TRBJ2-5	.	CASSTRTSRETQYF	TGTGCCAGTAGTACGCGGACTAGTCGAGAGACCCAGTACTTC
16	.	TRBV29-1	TRBJ1-5	.	CSAVTWGSGANQPQHF	TGCAGCGCTGTAACATGGGGTAGCGGTGCGAATCAGCCCCAGCATTTT
16	.	TRBV4-3	TRBJ1-4	.	CASSQDLGQFNEKLFF	TGCGCCAGCAGCCAAGATTTGGGCCAGTTTAATGAAAAACTGTTTTTT
14	.	TRBV27	TRBJ1-2	.	CASSNGRESYGYTF	TGTGCCAGCAGTAACGGGAGGGAGTCTTATGGCTACACCTTC
21	.	TRBV3-1/TRBV3-2	TRBJ1-6	few	CASSQEIPILSLSSYNSPLHF	TGTGCCAGCAGCCAAGAGATACCCATCTTGAGTCTTAGCTCCTATAATTCACCCCTCCACTTT
14	.	TRBV4-1	TRBJ2-5	.	CASSLRTSQETQYF	TGCGCCAGCAGCCTCCGGACTTCACAAGAGACCCAGTACTTC
14	TRBD1	TRBV19	TRBJ1-1	.	CATAMGQMNTEAFF	TGTGCCACCGCGATGGGACAGATGAACACTGAAGCTTTCTTT
13	.	TRBV7-2	TRBJ2-4	once	CASSLDGGELQYF	TGTGCCAGCAGCTTAGATGGAGGGGAGCTTCAGTACTTC
17	TRBD1	TRBV18	TRBJ1-3	.	CASSITGGSGSGNTIYF	TGTGCCAGCTCAATAACAGGGGGCAGTGGCTCTGGAAACACCATATATTTT
14	TRBD1	TRBV6-2/TRBV6-3	TRBJ2-5	.	CASSWDRALETQYF	TGTGCCAGCAGTTGGGACAGAGCTCTAGAGACCCAGTACTTC
13	.	TRBV5-5	TRBJ1-6	once	CASSLEWASPLHF	TGTGCCAGCAGCTTGGAGTGGGCGTCACCCCTCCACTTT
13	TRBD1	TRBV5-4	TRBJ1-1	.	CASNGQGITEAFF	TGTGCCAGCAACGGACAGGGTATCACTGAAGCTTTCTTT
15	.	TRBV19	TRBJ1-6	.	CASSITGSYNSPLHF	TGTGCCAGTAGTATCACAGGGAGCTATAATTCACCCCTCCACTTT
17	TRBD2	TRBV2	TRBJ2-2	.	CASRGGLAIANTGELFF	TGTGCCAGCAGAGGGGGACTAGCGATCGCGAACACCGGGGAGCTGTTTTTT
17	TRBD1	TRBV7-9	TRBJ2-2	.	CASSPDRVGRDTGELFF	TGTGCCAGCAGCCCGGACAGGGTGGGAAGGGACACCGGGGAGCTGTTTTTT
15	.	TRBV23-1	TRBJ1-2	.	CASTPPTETNYGYTF	TGCGCCAGCACTCCTCCGACGGAGACTAACTATGGCTACACCTTC
11	.	TRBV30	TRBJ1-4	.	CAWRLNEKLFF	TGTGCCTGGAGACTTAATGAAAAACTGTTTTTT
14	.	TRBV24-1	TRBJ2-1	once	CATSEGRGYNEQFF	TGTGCCACCAGTGAAGGACGAGGGTACAATGAGCAGTTCTTC
15	TRBD1	TRBV11-3	TRBJ2-3	.	CASSSGTGSTDTQYF	TGTGCCAGCAGCTCCGGGACAGGGAGCACAGATACGCAGTATTTT
16	.	TRBV19	TRBJ1-6	.	CASSLRQLAGNSPLHF	TGTGCCAGTAGTCTAAGACAGTTGGCTGGGAATTCACCCCTCCACTTT
16	.	TRBV28	TRBJ2-4	.	CASSFIRQLAKNIQYF	TGTGCCAGCAGTTTCATCAGACAATTAGCCAAAAACATTCAGTACTTC
13	TRBD1	TRBV28	TRBJ2-2	.	CAARTGNTGELFF	TGTGCCGCTCGGACAGGGAACACCGGGGAGCTGTTTTTT
16	TRBD1	TRBV4-2	TRBJ2-5	.	CASSQDSGQGLETQYF	TGTGCCAGCAGCCAAGATTCGGGACAGGGTTTAGAGACCCAGTACTTC
11	TRBD1	TRBV29-1	TRBJ2-1	once	CSAQGDNEQFF	TGCAGCGCCCAGGGGGACAATGAGCAGTTCTTC